This T cell receptor (beta chain) was sequenced in a study of blood T cell repertoires in COVID-19. About the study: Nucleic acid was either cDNA or gDNA, and it came from T cells, B-cell-depleted T cells, or PBMCs.

Study processing details: The assay estimated nucleated cells by amplifying reference gene primers. Profiled with immunoSEQ multiplex PCR; TCRdb holds only in-frame clones, not every one. Clone size and the V and J calls come from that table; the DNA yielded D and trimming. The sample contains more than 45,000 clones, 83% of which appear only once. The receptor was derived from a man aged 80 or over in a cohort sampled during active COVID-19. Sequences were obtained from peripheral blood.

For the CDR3, the DNA is TGTGCCTGGAAAAGGACAGGAGAGACCCAGTACTTC. This translates into CAWKRTGETQYF. This chain uses TRBV30 with TRBJ2-5; 7 bases map to TRBD1. Trimming removed 4 bases from V and 4 bases from J; junction bases left unmatched: 3. Germline V CDR1 and CDR2: GTSNPN, SVGIG (reference sequence). The length of the CDR3 is 12 residues.